These 27 T cell receptor beta chains were all obtained from the same sample, sequenced in a study of CD8 T cells in ankylosing spondylitis (dated by TCRdb to about 2017). Libraries were built with 5' RACE. The instrument given in TCRdb is Illumina HiSeq 2500. Starting from the raw public reads, TCRdb applied fastp trimming at Q25, assembled clones with MiXCR and retained in-frame beta chains. Rows matching on CDR3 protein sequence are summarized as one entry with the most common DNA and genes. The sample has 340,000 or so distinct CDR3 sequences on record, about 14% of them singletons. Approximately 1.1% of the sample is in the top ten clones. The sample comprised blood, either unsorted or a sorted T cell fraction (not recorded which). These receptor sequences come from a male donor with ankylosing spondylitis or in good health (not recorded which).

This clonotype appeared a few times. This chain connects TRBV5-1 to TRBJ1-2; D gene ambiguous. Germline lookup yields CDR1 SGHRS and CDR2 YFSETQ. Trimming stripped 2 bases from V and 1 base from J, with 6 bases between. This CDR3 comprises 13 residues. CDR3 region: CASSLELNYGYTF. CDR3 coding DNA: TGCGCCAGCAGCTTAGAGCTTAACTATGGCTACACCTTC.

This clonotype has ten or more counts. V is TRBV19 and J is TRBJ1-1; 8 bases fit TRBD1. The V gene's germline CDR1 is LNHDA and CDR2 SQIVND (reference sequence). CDR3 length: 16 residues. V gave up 7 bases and J gave up 5 bases; unmatched junction bases: 15. CDR3 residues: CASIEAGTGKKTEAFF. The CDR3 bases are TGTGCCAGTATCGAGGCCGGGACAGGAAAAAAAACTGAAGCTTTCTTT.

The gene calls are TRBV21-1 and TRBJ1-1; TRBD1 was called by the table and not checked on the DNA. TRBV21-1 is a pseudogene. The CDR3 loop spans 20 amino acids. The CDR3 DNA is TGTGCCAGCAGCAATAACCCCATGGGTCAGGACAGGCCCATGAACACTGAAGCTTTCTTT. Amino acid sequence: CASSNNPMGQDRPMNTEAFF.

V gene TRBV9 combines with J gene TRBJ2-7, with D unresolved. The V gene lost 4 bases and the J gene lost 7 bases, with 18 bases spanning the gap. This CDR3 is 14 amino acids long. Germline assignment: CDR1 SGDLS and CDR2 YYNGEE. CDR3 protein: CASSLNPRSGEQYF. CDR3 nucleotides: TGTGCCAGCAGCCTAAACCCCCGGAGTGGGGAGCAGTACTTC.

This clonotype has just a few counts. The CDR3 spells CATSDSYHQRDTQYF. The CDR3 DNA sequence: TGTGCCACCAGTGATTCCTATCACCAACGGGATACGCAGTATTTT. V is TRBV24-1 and J is TRBJ2-3; D unclear. Germline CDR1 KGHDR, CDR2 SFDVKD. V was cut by 2 bases and J by 6 bases, with 14 bases left in between. The CDR3 length is 15 residues.

This clonotype was seen more than once but under ten times. The chain is built from TRBV29-1 and TRBJ2-7; tentatively, D is TRBD1 (6 bases). V lost 4 bases to trimming and J lost 9 bases, with 25 bases between them. Germline CDR1 and CDR2: SQVTM and ANQGSEA. The CDR3 sequence is 15 residues long. The DNA of the CDR3 is TGCAGCGTTGGTTCGAGGCAGGGGCTAATTTACTGGCAGTACTTC. Its translation is CSVGSRQGLIYWQYF.

V and J are TRBV18 and TRBJ2-6; the match to TRBD1 covers 9 bases. After removal of 4 bases from V and 2 bases from J, the junction contained 6 bases not matched to a gene. The CDR3 spans 17 residues. Germline lookup yields CDR1 KGHSH and CDR2 LQKENI. The CDR3 coding sequence is TGTGCCAGCTCACTTCCGGGACAGGGAGCTGGGGCCAACGTCCTGACTTTC. Amino acid sequence: CASSLPGQGAGANVLTF.

This rearrangement joins TRBV7-6 to TRBJ2-7; possibly TRBD1 for D (7 bases). This CDR3 region has 15 residues. Per germline, CDR1 SGHVS and CDR2 FNYEAQ. V gave up 1 base and J gave up 4 bases, with 14 bases separating them. The CDR3 nucleotides read TGTGCCAGCAGCTTAGAAACGACAGGGAGGTACGAGCAGTACTTC. Translated, it gives CASSLETTGRYEQYF.

In its sample, this clonotype was seen once. CDR3: CASSQELGTGELFF. The CDR3 DNA reads TGTGCCAGCAGCCAAGAACTCGGCACCGGGGAGCTGTTTTTT. V usage is TRBV3-1 and J usage is TRBJ2-2; D uncertain. CDR1 LGHDT and CDR2 YNNKEL come from the germline V gene (reference sequence). The CDR3 has 14 residues. Trimming took off 0 bases at V and 4 bases at J, with 6 bases between the two ends.

This clonotype was counted only a few times. The chain recombines TRBV15 with TRBJ1-2, with D possibly being TRBD1 (5 bases). V gave up 0 bases and J gave up 2 bases, with 7 bases separating them. This CDR3 region has 14 residues. Germline V gene sequence: CDR1 LNHNV, CDR2 YYDKDF (reference sequence). Here the CDR3 DNA reads TGTGCCACCAGCAGAGATGGACAAAACTATGGCTACACCTTC. It specifies CATSRDGQNYGYTF.

V gene TRBV9 combines with J gene TRBJ1-6; weak D call: TRBD1 (5 bases). CDR1 and CDR2 (germline): SGDLS, YYNGEE. The CDR3 is made up of 14 amino acids. V was trimmed by 3 bases and J by 12 bases, leaving 16 bases between them. CDR3: CASSGRDGRGPLHF. Written as DNA, the CDR3 is TGTGCCAGCAGCGGGCGGGACGGTAGGGGACCCCTCCACTTT.

This clonotype appeared a few times. The rearrangement uses TRBV20-1 and TRBJ1-5; 11 bases line up with TRBD1. The CDR3 sequence is 15 residues long. Germline CDR1 is DFQATT and CDR2 is SNEGSKA (reference sequence). V shed 2 bases and J 7 bases; nucleotides not matched to a gene: 7. The CDR3 here is CSARSGTGGGQPQHF. The CDR3 DNA follows: TGCAGTGCTAGATCGGGGACAGGGGGTGGGCAGCCCCAGCATTTT.

This clonotype was seen a handful of times. In DNA, the CDR3 is TGTGCCAGCAGCCCCTCGGACAGGGGAGAGCATCAGCCCCAGCATTTT. This encodes CASSPSDRGEHQPQHF. V usage is TRBV4-2 and J usage is TRBJ1-5; 9 bases line up with TRBD1. The CDR3 totals 16 residues. Trimming at V came to 4 bases and at J to 5 bases, leaving 9 bases not matched to a gene. The germline CDR1 and CDR2 sequences are LGHNA and YNFKEQ.

The chain has TRBV5-1 and TRBJ1-1, with unresolved D. There are 13 residues in the CDR3. Germline loops: CDR1 SGHRS, CDR2 YFSETQ. Trimming stripped 4 bases from V and 0 bases from J, with 7 bases between. The CDR3 sequence: CASSGTMNTEAFF. DNA of the CDR3: TGCGCCAGCAGCGGTACTATGAACACTGAAGCTTTCTTT.

The V gene is TRBV12-5, the J gene TRBJ1-1; the D is unclear. Germline V gene sequence: CDR1 LGHNT, CDR2 FRNRAP. The V end was cut by 3 bases, the J end by 6 bases, with 8 bases between. The CDR3 spans 12 residues. This CDR3 is CASGFDGSEAFF. The DNA of the CDR3 is TGTGCTAGTGGTTTTGACGGGTCTGAAGCTTTCTTT.

This clonotype has ten or more counts. The chain uses TRBV7-9 and TRBJ2-1; TRBD2 is a possible D gene (6 bases). CDR1 and CDR2 from the germline V gene are SEHNR and FQNEAQ (reference sequence). This CDR3 is 11 amino acids long. Trimming pared 2 bases from V and 10 bases from J, leaving 6 bases between. The CDR3 loop is CASSLSGEQFF. CDR3 nucleotides: TGTGCCAGCAGCTTAAGCGGGGAGCAGTTCTTC.

The chain recombines TRBV29-1 with TRBJ2-5, with D perhaps TRBD1 (6 bases). The CDR3 has 13 amino acids. In germline, CDR1 is SQVTM, CDR2 ANQGSEA. V was clipped by 6 bases and J by 2 bases, with 13 bases between them. Here the CDR3 DNA reads TGCAGCGTGGCCAACGGACAGCAAGAGACCCAGTACTTC. It specifies CSVANGQQETQYF.

The V and J genes are TRBV5-5 and TRBJ1-5, with 10 bases identical to TRBD1. The CDR3 is 15 residues long. Germline values: CDR1 SGHKS, CDR2 YYEKEE (reference sequence). V gave up 6 bases and J gave up 4 bases; unmatched junction bases: 7. CDR3: CASNLDRGRNQPQHF. CDR3 bases: TGTGCCAGCAACCTCGACAGGGGGCGAAATCAGCCCCAGCATTTT.

This chain connects TRBV7-2 to TRBJ1-1; 10 positions match TRBD1. V lost 6 bases to trimming and J lost 5 bases; unmatched junction nucleotides: 3. The CDR3 is made up of 13 amino acids. CDR1 is SGHTA and CDR2 is FQGNSA in the germline V gene. The CDR3 spells CASRTGGMTEAFF. The CDR3 bases are TGTGCCAGCAGGACAGGGGGCATGACTGAAGCTTTCTTT.

The chain employs TRBV27 and TRBJ2-1, with TRBD1 matching 10 bases. CDR1 MNHEY and CDR2 SMNVEV come from the germline V gene (reference sequence). The J segment lost 2 bases and the V segment lost 5 bases, leaving 3 bases of the junction unmatched. This CDR3 region has 15 residues. The CDR3 sequence is CASSAGQGAYNEQFF. The CDR3 DNA reads TGTGCCAGCAGTGCCGGACAGGGGGCCTACAATGAGCAGTTCTTC.

The chain uses TRBV6-1 and TRBJ2-3; D not resolved. From germline, CDR1 is MNHNS and CDR2 SASEGT. V was pared by 5 bases and J by 0 bases, with 12 bases between. The CDR3 sequence is 15 residues long. The CDR3 is CASSPGWSSTDTQYF. The CDR3 DNA reads TGTGCCAGCAGTCCCGGCTGGTCTAGCACAGATACGCAGTATTTT.

This clonotype was recorded many times. The chain joins TRBV5-1 to TRBJ2-7; either TRBD1 or TRBD2 may supply D (6 bases each). The CDR3 has 17 amino acids. V shed 2 bases and J shed 3 bases, with 21 bases lying between them. CDR1 is SGHRS and CDR2 is YFSETQ in the germline V gene. This CDR3 reads CASSFTDGGLRDYEQYF. In DNA form, the CDR3 reads TGCGCCAGCAGCTTTACCGACGGGGGCCTGAGGGACTACGAGCAGTACTTC.

This clonotype came up a few times. V and J are TRBV7-2 and TRBJ1-2; 8 nucleotides line up with TRBD1. The CDR3 is 14 amino acids. Germline V gene data show CDR1 as SGHTA and CDR2 as FQGNSA. J gave up 1 base and V 5 bases, and 3 bases lay outside the gene matches. In DNA form, the CDR3 reads TGTGCCAGCAGCCCAGGGGGCTTTAACTATGGCTACACCTTC. Translated: CASSPGGFNYGYTF.

The genes are TRBV3-1 and TRBJ1-1; possibly TRBD1 for D (5 bases). With 6 bases removed from V and 6 bases from J, the gap between germline ends came to 11 bases. The germline V gene encodes CDR1 LGHDT and CDR2 YNNKEL (reference sequence). The CDR3 is 12 residues long. The DNA of the CDR3 is TGTGCCAGCAGTTCCCGGGGGGCTGAAGCTTTCTTT. Protein sequence: CASSSRGAEAFF.

The chain has TRBV12-3 or TRBV12-4 and TRBJ1-2; D is undetermined. The germline V and J ends were trimmed by 6 bases and 7 bases, with 15 bases remaining between them. CDR3 length: 13 residues. The CDR3 region has the DNA TGTGCCAGCAGCCCCCGTCTCCCTCTTGGCTACACCTTC. This encodes CASSPRLPLGYTF.

The chain carries TRBV30 and TRBJ2-7; 7 nucleotides align to TRBD1. Germline V lookup: CDR1 GTSNPN, CDR2 SVGIG (reference sequence). V trimming: 5 bases; J trimming: 7 bases; junction bases outside the gene matches: 11. The length of the CDR3 is 13 residues. CDR3 residues: CAWGRDRSGEQYF. The CDR3 nucleotides read TGTGCCTGGGGACGGGACAGATCGGGGGAGCAGTACTTC.

J is TRBJ2-7 and V is TRBV20-1; 11 bases fit TRBD1. With V trimmed by 5 bases and J by 4 bases, 7 bases remained unmatched. The CDR3 has 14 residues. CDR1 DFQATT and CDR2 SNEGSKA come from the germline V gene (reference sequence). CDR3: CSAPGTGGKYEQYF. CDR3 DNA sequence: TGCAGTGCTCCCGGGACAGGGGGGAAGTACGAGCAGTACTTC.